A single sample is the source of the 22 T cell receptor beta chains below, sequenced in a study of early T cells in non-severe SARS-CoV-2 infection. TCRdb ran MiXCR on the 5' RACE reads and lists one entry per CDR3 protein. The table has tens of thousands of distinct CDR3 sequences, 8.5% to 12% seen once; the top ten hold about 8.2%. The sequencing used whole blood, collected at baseline. The source is an adult who was a healthcare worker with PCR-confirmed SARS-CoV-2 infection or an uninfected control (not recorded which).

This chain connects TRBV30 to TRBJ2-7, with D possibly being TRBD1 (5 bases). The CDR3 loop spans 12 amino acids. Germline-derived CDR1 and CDR2 are GTSNPN and SVGIG (reference sequence). Between the trimmed V and J ends, which lost 2 bases and 2 bases, there was a span of 7 bases. CDR3 region: CAWSTGPYEQYF. In DNA form, the CDR3 reads TGTGCCTGGAGTACAGGCCCCTACGAGCAGTACTTC.

This clonotype was observed a handful of times. The chain employs TRBV12-3 or TRBV12-4 and TRBJ2-3, with a weak D call TRBD2 (6 bases). The CDR3 totals 12 residues. V lost 5 bases and J 10 bases, leaving 13 bases between the germline ends. The CDR3 DNA sequence: TGTGCCAGCAGTCATCCGGGAGTGGCGCAGTATTTT. Translation gives CASSHPGVAQYF.

The chain employs TRBV21-1 and TRBJ2-1; TRBD2, the D gene given by the table, was not confirmed from the DNA. TRBV21-1 is a pseudogene locus. CDR3 length: 15 residues. CDR3 DNA: TGTGCCAGCAGCTTGAAGCGGGAGGATGGAAATGAGCAGTTCTTC. It is translated as CASSLKREDGNEQFF.

This clonotype showed up just a few times. V and J are TRBV9 and TRBJ2-1; the D is unclear. The CDR3 loop spans 15 amino acids. Deletions cut 4 bases from V and 5 bases from J, with 16 bases between. The germline gives CDR1 SGDLS, CDR2 YYNGEE. CDR3 region: CASSLSIQDNNEQFF. For the CDR3, the DNA is TGTGCCAGCAGCCTATCGATACAAGACAACAATGAGCAGTTCTTC.

This clonotype has more than one count but fewer than ten. V usage is TRBV28 and J usage is TRBJ2-7, with D unclear. Trimming removed 5 bases at V and 5 bases at J, with 13 bases between. The CDR3 is 13 amino acids. Per the germline V gene, CDR1 is MDHEN and CDR2 is SYDVKM. The CDR3 nucleotides are TGTGCCAGCAGTAATCCTCTGAGCCACGAGCAGTACTTC. Its protein is CASSNPLSHEQYF. Full variable domain (remainder filled in from reference TRBV28 and TRBJ2-7): DVKVTQSSRYLVKRTGEKVFLECVQDMDHENMFWYRQDPGLGLRLIYFSYDVKMKEKGDIPEGYSVSREKKERFSLILESASTNQTSMYLCASSNPLSHEQYFGPGTRLTVT.

V usage is TRBV27 and J usage is TRBJ2-1, with 7 bases that match TRBD2. This CDR3 contains 14 residues. Germline V gene sequence: CDR1 MNHEY, CDR2 SMNVEV (reference sequence). After removal of 8 bases from V and 3 bases from J, the junction contained 7 bases not matched to a gene. The CDR3 protein is CASGYRDYYNEQFF. CDR3 sequence (DNA): TGTGCCAGCGGTTACCGGGACTACTACAATGAGCAGTTCTTC.

V gene TRBV7-9 combines with J gene TRBJ2-1, with D hard to call. The V end was cut by 5 bases, the J end by 3 bases, with 11 bases between. Per the germline V gene, CDR1 is SEHNR and CDR2 is FQNEAQ (reference sequence). CDR3 length: 14 amino acids. The CDR3: CASSASISYNEQFF. The DNA of the CDR3 is TGTGCCAGCAGCGCCTCGATAAGCTACAATGAGCAGTTCTTC.

This clonotype showed up just a few times. V and J are TRBV27 and TRBJ1-1, with D maybe TRBD1 (6 bases). This CDR3 region has 14 residues. Trimming cost V 3 bases and J 4 bases, with 12 bases left between them. From germline, CDR1 is MNHEY and CDR2 SMNVEV (reference sequence). Here the CDR3 reads CASSFSGVGTEAFF. CDR3 in DNA: TGTGCCAGCAGTTTTTCAGGGGTTGGCACTGAAGCTTTCTTT.

This clonotype was counted at least ten times. V and J are TRBV7-9 and TRBJ2-7; D is possibly TRBD1 (6 bases). Trimming took 3 bases from V and 5 from J, leaving 14 bases between them. CDR3 length: 14 residues. Germline-derived CDR1 and CDR2 are SEHNR and FQNEAQ (reference sequence). CDR3 sequence (DNA): TGTGCCAGCAGCTTGGCAACAGGGCGGCACGAGCAGTACTTC. Translating gives CASSLATGRHEQYF.

In this sample, this clonotype turned up a few times. As DNA, the CDR3 is TGTGCCAGCAGTCCTCCATTACATGAGCAGTTCTTC. As protein: CASSPPLHEQFF. This sequence joins TRBV12-3 or TRBV12-4 and TRBJ2-1; D uncertain. There are 12 residues in the CDR3. V lost 5 bases and J 8 bases, leaving 10 bases between the germline ends.

This clonotype was counted at least ten times. The chain combines TRBV20-1 with TRBJ2-4, with 7 bases matching TRBD2. The CDR3 totals 14 residues. Germline V CDR1 and CDR2: DFQATT, SNEGSKA (reference sequence). V was pared by 3 bases and J by 8 bases, with 10 bases of the junction left unmatched. CDR3 residues: CSARESYRGDIQYF. CDR3 nucleotide sequence: TGCAGTGCTAGGGAGTCCTACCGGGGGGACATTCAGTACTTC.

This clonotype has more than one count but fewer than ten. The chain recombines TRBV5-4 with TRBJ1-4; TRBD1 matches 7 bases. The V gene's germline CDR1 is SGHNT and CDR2 YYREEE (reference sequence). CDR3 length equals 17 residues. The junction had 10 bases not matched to a gene; V was cut back by 5 bases and J by 0 bases. DNA for the CDR3: TGTGCCAGCAGTCAAACGCCCGGGACAGCAACTAATGAAAAACTGTTTTTT. This gives the protein CASSQTPGTATNEKLFF.

This clonotype has at least ten counts. This sequence joins TRBV13 and TRBJ2-7, with D hard to call. This CDR3 spans 12 amino acids. Germline V gene lookup returns CDR1 PRHDT and CDR2 FYEKMQ (reference sequence). Trimming removed 6 bases at V and 2 bases at J, with 8 bases between. The CDR3 protein is CASRPGTYEQYF. In nucleotides, the CDR3 is TGTGCCAGCAGGCCGGGCACCTACGAGCAGTACTTC.

This chain joins TRBV3-1 and TRBJ2-7; no clear D gene. This CDR3 has 15 amino acids. CDR1 and CDR2 (germline): LGHDT, YNNKEL (reference sequence). The V end lost 0 bases, the J end lost 0 bases, and 9 bases lay between the germline ends. The CDR3: CASSQEARSSYEQYF. The CDR3 region has the DNA TGTGCCAGCAGCCAAGAAGCCAGGTCCTCCTACGAGCAGTACTTC.

This clonotype was recorded many times. The chain recombines TRBV12-3 or TRBV12-4 with TRBJ1-6; D may be TRBD1 (5 bases). The CDR3 loop spans 15 amino acids. V was cut by 2 bases and J by 7 bases, with 12 bases left in between. CDR3 sequence: CASSLRGARNSPLHF. The CDR3 nucleotides are TGTGCCAGCAGTTTAAGAGGGGCCCGAAATTCACCCCTCCACTTT.

The chain is built from TRBV9 and TRBJ2-5; D not certain. Germline CDR1 is SGDLS and CDR2 is YYNGEE. V was trimmed by 3 bases and J by 2 bases, leaving 14 bases between them. The CDR3 totals 15 residues. CDR3 sequence: CASSAHHSVQETQYF. The CDR3 DNA reads as TGTGCCAGCAGCGCCCACCACAGTGTACAAGAGACCCAGTACTTC.

This clonotype was counted many times. The chain links TRBV20-1 to TRBJ2-6, with 8 bases lining up with TRBD2. With 2 bases clipped from V and 1 base from J, the junction kept 4 bases outside the gene matches. Germline lookup yields CDR1 DFQATT and CDR2 SNEGSKA (reference sequence). This CDR3 has 16 amino acids. CDR3 loop: CSARSAGESGANVLTF. In nucleotides, the CDR3 is TGCAGTGCTAGATCAGCGGGAGAATCTGGGGCCAACGTCCTGACTTTC.

This clonotype was observed a few times. V usage is TRBV3-1 and J usage is TRBJ2-5, with a weak D call TRBD1 (6 bases). The CDR3 loop spans 16 amino acids. The V and J ends lost 4 bases and 3 bases respectively, with 18 bases between them. CDR1 and CDR2 from the germline V gene are LGHDT and YNNKEL (reference sequence). The CDR3 spells CASSLRAGTTKETQYF. For the CDR3, the DNA is TGTGCCAGCAGCCTAAGGGCAGGGACAACCAAAGAGACCCAGTACTTC.

This clonotype has a handful of counts. The chain combines TRBV12-3 or TRBV12-4 with TRBJ2-2, with D maybe TRBD2 (5 bases). Between the trimmed V and J ends, which lost 2 bases and 6 bases, there was a span of 10 bases. The CDR3 runs to 14 residues. The CDR3 spells CASSLNSVAGELFF. CDR3 in DNA: TGTGCCAGCAGTTTAAATAGCGTCGCCGGGGAGCTGTTTTTT.

This clonotype has ten or more counts. V usage is TRBV7-9 and J usage is TRBJ2-1; D not resolved. Trimming stripped 0 bases from V and 8 bases from J, with 20 bases between. The V gene's germline CDR1 is SEHNR and CDR2 FQNEAQ (reference sequence). The CDR3 spans 17 residues. CDR3 DNA sequence: TGTGCCAGCAGCTTAGCTGCGGCTAGGAGTCTCACGCATGAGCAGTTCTTC. Its protein is CASSLAAARSLTHEQFF.

This chain joins TRBV10-2 and TRBJ2-1; D remains unclear. The CDR3 spans 13 residues. V shed 2 bases and J shed 6 bases, with 8 bases lying between them. Germline-derived CDR1 and CDR2 are WSHSY and SAAADI. This CDR3 is CASSEQGINEQFF. The CDR3 region has the DNA TGCGCCAGCAGTGAGCAAGGAATCAATGAGCAGTTCTTC.

V usage is TRBV27 and J usage is TRBJ2-1; D ambiguous. CDR1 is MNHEY and CDR2 is SMNVEV in the germline V gene (reference sequence). This CDR3 contains 14 residues. V lost 5 bases to trimming and J lost 0 bases, with 8 bases between them. In nucleotides, the CDR3 is TGTGCCAGCAGTCCTATTACCTCCTACAATGAGCAGTTCTTC. Translation: CASSPITSYNEQFF.